A single sample is the source of the 30 T cell receptor beta chains below, sequenced in a study of neurological immune-mediated disorders. One entry per CDR3 protein, called by TCRdb with MiXCR from the 5' RACE reads. The sample yields more than 20,000 distinct CDR3 sequences, roughly an eighth seen once. Time point denoted: technical triplicate 1. The sequenced material came from CD4+ T cells from blood. These TCRs come from a female donor with HTLV-1-associated myelopathy (HAM/TSP).

This chain links TRBV7-2 with TRBJ2-7; a possible D gene is TRBD1 (7 bases). The CDR3 has 14 amino acids. Germline CDR1 is SGHTA and CDR2 is FQGNSA. Trimming took 5 bases from V and 9 from J, leaving 20 bases between them. The CDR3 nucleotides are TGTGCCAGCAGCCCTGAGATTACCCAGGGGGGGCAGTACTTC. It specifies CASSPEITQGGQYF.

This clonotype was recorded at least ten times. DNA for the CDR3: TGCGCCAGCAGCTTGCAGCCTACGAAGGCTGAAGCTTTCTTT. It encodes CASSLQPTKAEAFF. The chain carries TRBV5-1 and TRBJ1-1; D unresolved. The CDR3 extends over 14 amino acids. The germline gives CDR1 SGHRS, CDR2 YFSETQ. V was cut by 1 base and J by 6 bases, with 13 bases left in between.

This clonotype was counted at least ten times. V is TRBV4-3 and J is TRBJ1-6; TRBD1 aligns across 9 bases. CDR3 size: 17 residues. The V gene end was trimmed by 1 base and the J gene end by 6 bases; junction bases not matched to a gene: 7. Germline V CDR1 and CDR2: LGHNA, YSLEER. This CDR3 is CASSQGTGEYPNSPLHF. Here the CDR3 DNA reads TGCGCCAGCAGCCAAGGGACAGGGGAGTACCCTAATTCACCCCTCCACTTT.

At least ten counts were recorded for this clonotype. The rearrangement joins TRBV12-3 or TRBV12-4 to TRBJ2-5; D unclear. V gave up 5 bases and J gave up 5 bases, with 12 bases separating them. The CDR3 has 13 amino acids. CDR3 coding DNA: TGTGCCAGCAGTGAGTCGATCCTGGAGACCCAGTACTTC. It yields the protein CASSESILETQYF.

In its sample, this clonotype ranks as medium-sized. V gene TRBV20-1 combines with J gene TRBJ2-1, with a possible D match to TRBD2 (6 bases). The length of the CDR3 is 14 residues. Germline CDR1 and CDR2: DFQATT and SNEGSKA (reference sequence). V shed 4 bases and J shed 9 bases, with 19 bases lying between them. CDR3 DNA: TGCAGTGCTATGGTGGCGATCAGCGGGCGTGAGCAGTTCTTC. Translating gives CSAMVAISGREQFF.

This clonotype was seen many times. The chain combines TRBV20-1 with TRBJ2-1; tentatively, D is TRBD1 or TRBD2 (7 bases each). Between the trimmed V and J ends, which lost 6 bases and 3 bases, there was a span of 27 bases. Germline lookup yields CDR1 DFQATT and CDR2 SNEGSKA (reference sequence). The CDR3 has 18 residues. The CDR3 protein is CSARRGFLAGEDYNEQFF. The DNA of the CDR3 is TGCAGTGCCCGCAGGGGGTTTTTGGCGGGAGAGGACTACAATGAGCAGTTCTTC.

Many counts were recorded for this clonotype. The chain is built from TRBV20-1 and TRBJ1-2; no reliable D call. The V end was cut by 0 bases, the J end by 2 bases, with 13 bases between. CDR3 length: 15 residues. The germline V gene has CDR1 DFQATT and CDR2 SNEGSKA (reference sequence). CDR3 in amino acids: CSARDTLAPNYGYTF. CDR3 DNA sequence: TGCAGTGCTAGAGATACCTTGGCGCCCAACTATGGCTACACCTTC.

In this sample, this clonotype turned up many times. J is TRBJ2-3 and V is TRBV27; D gene unclear. Trimming took off 3 bases at V and 6 bases at J, with 10 bases between the two ends. The CDR3 extends over 13 amino acids. The germline V gene has CDR1 MNHEY and CDR2 SMNVEV (reference sequence). DNA of the CDR3: TGTGCCAGCAGTTTCGGCCCCTGGGATACGCAGTATTTT. Protein product: CASSFGPWDTQYF.

The genes are TRBV5-1 and TRBJ1-6, with 11 bases fitting TRBD1. The trim removed 9 bases at V and 2 bases at J, leaving 4 bases unmatched. Germline CDR1 SGHRS, CDR2 YFSETQ. The CDR3 is made up of 15 amino acids. CDR3 DNA: TGCGCCACCGGGACAGGGGGAACCTATAATTCACCCCTCCACTTT. The encoded protein is CATGTGGTYNSPLHF.

This clonotype was seen only once. The genes are TRBV18 and TRBJ2-7, with TRBD1 as a possible D gene (5 bases). The V gene's germline CDR1 is KGHSH and CDR2 LQKENI. V lost 0 bases, J lost 3 bases, and 9 bases lay in between. The CDR3 extends over 14 amino acids. DNA for the CDR3: TGTGCCAGCTCACCACCGGTCGGACACTACGAGCAGTACTTC. Translation: CASSPPVGHYEQYF.

This clonotype was observed at least ten times. V and J are TRBV7-2 and TRBJ2-5, with unresolved D. The CDR3 is 14 amino acids. Per the germline V gene, CDR1 is SGHTA and CDR2 is FQGNSA. Trimming stripped 0 bases from V and 5 bases from J, with 10 bases between. CDR3 sequence reads: CASSLASFLETQYF. The CDR3 nucleotides are TGTGCCAGCAGCTTAGCTTCTTTCCTGGAGACCCAGTACTTC.

This clonotype showed up many times. This chain uses TRBV20-1 with TRBJ1-1; D not resolved. The V gene lost 3 bases and the J gene lost 0 bases, with 5 bases spanning the gap. CDR3 length equals 12 residues. CDR1 is DFQATT, CDR2 SNEGSKA, per germline (reference sequence). The CDR3 sequence: CSARRVNTEAFF. The CDR3 nucleotides read TGCAGTGCTAGGAGGGTGAACACTGAAGCTTTCTTT.

In this sample, this clonotype turned up many times. V gene TRBV12-3 or TRBV12-4 combines with J gene TRBJ1-1; possible D gene TRBD1, 6 bases. V dropped 3 bases and J dropped 0 bases, with 11 bases sitting between them. CDR3 length equals 15 residues. The CDR3 reads CASSFFRTVNTEAFF. The CDR3 nucleotides are TGTGCCAGCAGTTTTTTCCGGACAGTGAACACTGAAGCTTTCTTT.

This clonotype has at least ten counts. The gene calls are TRBV7-9 and TRBJ2-3, with TRBD1 matching 8 bases. Germline V gene lookup returns CDR1 SEHNR and CDR2 FQNEAQ (reference sequence). After removal of 5 bases from V and 5 bases from J, the junction contained 6 bases not matched to a gene. The CDR3 covers 14 residues. For the CDR3, the DNA is TGTGCCAGCAGCAATCCCGGGACAGGAGATACGCAGTATTTT. Its translation is CASSNPGTGDTQYF.

This clonotype has at least ten counts. The chain is built from TRBV5-1 and TRBJ1-1; D remains unclear. CDR3 length: 14 residues. Germline V gene data show CDR1 as SGHRS and CDR2 as YFSETQ. V was cut by 2 bases and J by 3 bases, with 11 bases left in between. This chain's CDR3 is CASSLRAGDTEAFF. The CDR3 DNA reads as TGCGCCAGCAGCTTACGGGCTGGGGACACTGAAGCTTTCTTT.

This clonotype is medium-sized by share. The DNA for the CDR3 is TGCGCCAGCGGACTCGGTGGGTCGAACACTGAAGCTTTCTTT. Amino acids: CASGLGGSNTEAFF. This chain joins TRBV5-1 and TRBJ1-1, with D unresolved. CDR1 is SGHRS and CDR2 is YFSETQ in the germline V gene. The V gene lost 7 bases and the J gene lost 1 base, with 14 bases spanning the gap. This CDR3 has 14 residues.

On this clonotype itself: No DNA is shown, since the ends of the CDR3 on it are uncertain; the CDR3 is the one TCRdb lists. V and J are TRBV5-8 and TRBJ2-7; TRBD1, as called in the table, went unchecked against the DNA. Both ends counted, the CDR3 spans 19 residues. Germline CDR1 is SGHTS and CDR2 is YDEGEE. The CDR3 spells CASSFYICSARVGTYEQYF.

This clonotype was detected ten times or more. The genes are TRBV4-2 and TRBJ2-1; 14 bases map to TRBD2. V lost 4 bases and J lost 5; bases outside the gene matches: 7. CDR3 length: 17 amino acids. The V gene's germline CDR1 is LGHNA and CDR2 YNFKEQ. The CDR3 bases are TGTGCCAGCAGCCGAGACCCGGGACTAGCGGGGGACAATGAGCAGTTCTTC. It yields the protein CASSRDPGLAGDNEQFF.

This clonotype was detected many times. The chain is built from TRBV20-1 and TRBJ1-1; D is ambiguous. The germline V gene has CDR1 DFQATT and CDR2 SNEGSKA (reference sequence). This CDR3 region has 12 residues. V was trimmed by 3 bases and J by 1 base, leaving 6 bases between them. The CDR3 reads CSARQGNTEAFF. The DNA of the CDR3 is TGCAGTGCTAGGCAAGGGAACACTGAAGCTTTCTTT.

This clonotype qualifies as medium-sized. V gene TRBV5-1 combines with J gene TRBJ2-4, with D possibly matching TRBD2 (6 bases). V lost 0 bases and J 8 bases, leaving 12 bases between the germline ends. In germline, CDR1 is SGHRS, CDR2 YFSETQ. There are 14 residues in the CDR3. CDR3 region: CASSLGSRGDIQYF. CDR3 DNA sequence: TGCGCCAGCAGCTTGGGGTCCCGCGGGGACATTCAGTACTTC.

Many counts were recorded for this clonotype. The chain employs TRBV7-9 and TRBJ1-2, with D uncertain. Trimming shortened V by 0 bases and J by 7 bases, and 9 bases separated the two germline ends. The CDR3 runs to 13 residues. Germline CDR1 SEHNR, CDR2 FQNEAQ (reference sequence). Here the CDR3 reads CASSLAQTSGYTF. The DNA of the CDR3 is TGTGCCAGCAGCTTAGCGCAGACAAGTGGCTACACCTTC.

This chain uses TRBV15 with TRBJ2-7; D is unresolved. This CDR3 has 15 amino acids. Germline V CDR1 and CDR2: LNHNV, YYDKDF (reference sequence). Trimming removed 4 bases at V and 0 bases at J, with 13 bases between. CDR3 nucleotides: TGTGCCACCAGCATGCCGGGCGGAAGCTCCTACGAGCAGTACTTC. Translated: CATSMPGGSSYEQYF. The full variable domain, in which reference TRBV15 and TRBJ2-7 provide the parts outside the CDR3, is DAMVIQNPRYQVTQFGKPVTLSCSQTLNHNVMYWYQQKSSQAPKLLFHYYDKDFNNEADTPDNFQSRRPNTSFCFLDIRSPGLGDTAMYLCATSMPGGSSYEQYFGPGTRLTVT.

This clonotype was picked up many times. The rearrangement links TRBV3-1 to TRBJ2-7; D is perhaps TRBD1 or TRBD2 (6 bases each). Trimming removed 2 bases at V and 6 bases at J, with 20 bases between. The CDR3 consists of 16 residues. The germline gives CDR1 LGHDT, CDR2 YNNKEL (reference sequence). CDR3 nucleotide sequence: TGTGCCAGCAGCCAACGCCTCGGGGGCGAGGGAAGCGAGCAGTACTTC. Its protein product is CASSQRLGGEGSEQYF.

The gene calls are TRBV20-1 and TRBJ2-3, with D hard to call. CDR1 and CDR2 from the germline V gene are DFQATT and SNEGSKA (reference sequence). The CDR3 has 13 residues. V shed 2 bases and J shed 0 bases, with 6 bases lying between them. The CDR3 here is CSARMASTDTQYF. The DNA of the CDR3 is TGCAGTGCTAGAATGGCTAGCACAGATACGCAGTATTTT.

This clonotype came up many times. This chain links TRBV4-3 with TRBJ2-3; 7 bases align to TRBD2. Germline-derived CDR1 and CDR2 are LGHNA and YSLEER. With 0 bases clipped from V and 0 bases from J, the junction kept 3 bases outside the gene matches. This CDR3 has 16 amino acids. Written as DNA, the CDR3 is TGCGCCAGCAGCCAAGATTCCGGGGGGAGCACAGATACGCAGTATTTT. It codes for CASSQDSGGSTDTQYF.

This clonotype was observed many times. The V gene is TRBV11-3, the J gene TRBJ2-1, with TRBD2 identical over 10 bases. The CDR3 has 15 residues. After removal of 7 bases from V and 5 bases from J, the junction contained 8 bases not matched to a gene. The germline V gene encodes CDR1 SGHNT and CDR2 YENEEA. The CDR3 DNA reads TGTGCCAGCACCCTTAGCGGGAGGCAAAACAATGAGCAGTTCTTC. Its protein product is CASTLSGRQNNEQFF. The full variable domain, its missing parts supplied by reference TRBV11-3 and TRBJ2-1, is EAGVVQSPRYKIIEKKQPVAFWCNPISGHNTLYWYLQNLGQGPELLIRYENEEAVDDSQLPKDRFSAERLKGVDSTLKIQPAELGDSAVYLCASTLSGRQNNEQFFGPGTRLTVL.

This clonotype was counted ten times or more. The gene calls are TRBV2 and TRBJ2-7; D tentatively reads TRBD1 or TRBD2 (5 bases each). The CDR3 covers 14 residues. Germline CDR1 SNHLY, CDR2 FYNNEI. Trimming took 5 bases from V and 4 from J, leaving 15 bases between them. The DNA for the CDR3 is TGTGCCAGCAGTCCAAGGGACGGCCTTTACGAGCAGTACTTC. Protein sequence: CASSPRDGLYEQYF. Full variable domain (outside the CDR3, taken from reference TRBV2 and TRBJ2-7): EPEVTQTPSHQVTQMGQEVILRCVPISNHLYFYWYRQILGQKVEFLVSFYNNEISEKSEIFDDQFSVERPDGSNFTLKIRSTKLEDSAMYFCASSPRDGLYEQYFGPGTRLTVT.

Ten or more counts support this clonotype. This chain uses TRBV2 with TRBJ2-7, with 8 bases identical to TRBD2. CDR1 is SNHLY and CDR2 is FYNNEI in the germline V gene. This CDR3 spans 14 amino acids. V gave up 4 bases and J gave up 3 bases; unmatched junction bases: 5. The CDR3 nucleotides read TGTGCCAGCAGTGTGCAAGCGGGAGACTACGAGCAGTACTTC. As protein: CASSVQAGDYEQYF.

J is TRBJ2-7 and V is TRBV20-1; TRBD1 matches 10 bases. Germline V lookup: CDR1 DFQATT, CDR2 SNEGSKA (reference sequence). The CDR3 totals 13 residues. V lost 5 bases and J lost 2; bases outside the gene matches: 3. The CDR3 bases are TGCAGTGCTGGACAGGGGGGTCCCTACGAGCAGTACTTC. Its protein is CSAGQGGPYEQYF.

This clonotype was recorded at least ten times. The chain joins TRBV20-1 to TRBJ2-2, with 7 positions matching TRBD1. V lost 6 bases, J lost 5 bases, and 12 bases stayed unmatched. Germline V gives CDR1 DFQATT, CDR2 SNEGSKA (reference sequence). This CDR3 has 15 amino acids. The DNA for the CDR3 is TGCAGTGCACCCCGACAGGGAGTAGTAACCGGGGAGCTGTTTTTT. Translation gives CSAPRQGVVTGELFF.